The clone carrying this TCR beta chain was seen at least ten times. The antigen remains undetermined. These data are taken from a study of T cells in Graves' hyperthyroidism and ophthalmopathy. Broader study findings: In the analysis, a 13 V-J model separated ophthalmopathy from stable hyperthyroidism.

Ophthalmopathy patients had moderate-to-severe active disease, CAS ≥3, NOSPECS ≥4, and disease duration under 3 months. Uncontrolled infections, other autoimmune diseases, pregnancy or lactation led to exclusion of patients. Together with thyroid ultrasound, orbital computed tomography, serum thyroxine and TRAb, clinical symptoms were used for diagnoses. Amplification of TCR beta CDR3 regions was performed using RNA transcripts as template. First-round RT-PCR with HTBI primers amplified the TCR CDR3 region. TCRdb reanalysed the multiplex PCR reads using MiXCR and keeps one entry per CDR3 protein. The repertoire holds 200,000 to 250,000 distinct CDR3 sequences, with around 26% as singletons. This TCR was sampled from a woman in her thirties or forties with Graves' ophthalmopathy. The sample consisted of blood.

The CDR3 sequence: CAWSPPDRGNTEAFF. The CDR3, as DNA: TGTGCCTGGAGTCCCCCAGACAGGGGGAACACTGAAGCTTTCTTT. This chain uses TRBV30 with TRBJ1-1, with TRBD1 matching 8 bases. The CDR3 runs to 15 residues. Germline lookup yields CDR1 GTSNPN and CDR2 SVGIG (reference sequence). With V trimmed by 2 bases and J by 1 base, 6 bases remained unmatched.